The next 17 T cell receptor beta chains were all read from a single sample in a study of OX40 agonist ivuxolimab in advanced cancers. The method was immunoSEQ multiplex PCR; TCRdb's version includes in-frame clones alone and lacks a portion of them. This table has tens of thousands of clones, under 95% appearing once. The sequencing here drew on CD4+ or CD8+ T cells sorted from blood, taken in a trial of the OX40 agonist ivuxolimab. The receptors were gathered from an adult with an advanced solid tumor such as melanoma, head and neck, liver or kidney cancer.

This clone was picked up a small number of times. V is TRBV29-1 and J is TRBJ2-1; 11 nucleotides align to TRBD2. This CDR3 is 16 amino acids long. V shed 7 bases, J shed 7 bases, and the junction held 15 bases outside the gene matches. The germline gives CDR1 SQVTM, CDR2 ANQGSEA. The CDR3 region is CSAELAGVRRGNEQFF. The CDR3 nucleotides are TGCAGCGCAGAACTAGCGGGAGTTCGGAGAGGGAATGAGCAGTTCTTC.

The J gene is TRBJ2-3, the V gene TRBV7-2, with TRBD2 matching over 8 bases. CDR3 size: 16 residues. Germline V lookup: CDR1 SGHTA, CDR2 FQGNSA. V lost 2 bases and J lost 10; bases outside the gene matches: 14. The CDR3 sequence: CASSLQSGSAPAPQYF. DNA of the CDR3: TGTGCCAGCAGCTTACAGAGCGGGAGTGCCCCAGCCCCGCAGTATTTT.

The chain's CDR3 is CASSLGGGAWGGYTF. The CDR3 nucleotides read TGTGCCAGCAGCTTAGGAGGAGGGGCATGGGGTGGCTACACCTTC. The V and J genes are TRBV7-9 and TRBJ1-2; the D gene is possibly TRBD1 (5 bases). The ends were cut back, 1 base at V and 7 bases at J, with 16 bases in the middle. Germline CDR1 is SEHNR and CDR2 is FQNEAQ (reference sequence). This CDR3 comprises 15 residues.

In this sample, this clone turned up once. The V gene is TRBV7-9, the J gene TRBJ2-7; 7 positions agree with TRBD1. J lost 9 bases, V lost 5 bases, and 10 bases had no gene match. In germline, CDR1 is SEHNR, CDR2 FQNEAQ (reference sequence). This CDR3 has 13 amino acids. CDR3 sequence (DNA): TGTGCCAGCAGCCCACGGACAGGCTTGATGCAGTACTTC. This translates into CASSPRTGLMQYF.

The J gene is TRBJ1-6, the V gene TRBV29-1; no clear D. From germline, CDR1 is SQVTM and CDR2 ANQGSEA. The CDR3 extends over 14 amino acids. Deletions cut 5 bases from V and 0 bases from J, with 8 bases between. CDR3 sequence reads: CSVMESSYNSPLHF. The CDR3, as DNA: TGCAGCGTTATGGAGAGCTCCTATAATTCACCCCTCCACTTT.

CDR3 sequence: CASSSDRGVWDTQYF. Written as DNA, the CDR3 is TGTGCCAGCAGCTCCGACAGGGGCGTCTGGGATACGCAGTATTTT. The chain recombines TRBV11-2 with TRBJ2-3; 8 bases match TRBD1. J gave up 6 bases and V 4 bases, and 9 bases lay outside the gene matches. The CDR3 length is 15 residues. Germline-derived CDR1 and CDR2 are SGHAT and FQNNGV.

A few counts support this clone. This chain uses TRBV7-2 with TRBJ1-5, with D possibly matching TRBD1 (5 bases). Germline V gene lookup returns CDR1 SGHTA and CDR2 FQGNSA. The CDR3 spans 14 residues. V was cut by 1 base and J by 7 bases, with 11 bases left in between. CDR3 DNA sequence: TGTGCCAGCAGCTTAGAGCGGGGGTTACAGCCCCAGCATTTT. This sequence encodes CASSLERGLQPQHF.

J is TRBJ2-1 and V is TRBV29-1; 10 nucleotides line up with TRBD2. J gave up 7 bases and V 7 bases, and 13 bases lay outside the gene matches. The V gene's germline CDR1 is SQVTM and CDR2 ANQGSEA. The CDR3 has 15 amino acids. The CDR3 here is CSAATLAGARNEQFF. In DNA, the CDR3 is TGCAGCGCCGCTACTCTAGCGGGAGCCCGGAATGAGCAGTTCTTC.

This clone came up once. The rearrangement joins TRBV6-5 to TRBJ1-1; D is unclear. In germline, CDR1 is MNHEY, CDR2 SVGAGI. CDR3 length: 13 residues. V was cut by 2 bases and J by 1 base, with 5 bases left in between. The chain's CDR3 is CASSYDRNTEAFF. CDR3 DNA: TGTGCCAGCAGTTACGACCGGAACACTGAAGCTTTCTTT.

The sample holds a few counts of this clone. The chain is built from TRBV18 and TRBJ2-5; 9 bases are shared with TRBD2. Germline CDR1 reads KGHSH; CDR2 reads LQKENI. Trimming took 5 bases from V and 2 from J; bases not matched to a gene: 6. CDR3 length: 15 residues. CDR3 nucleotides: TGTGCCAGCTCAACACAAGCGGGAGGACAAGAGACCCAGTACTTC. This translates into CASSTQAGGQETQYF.

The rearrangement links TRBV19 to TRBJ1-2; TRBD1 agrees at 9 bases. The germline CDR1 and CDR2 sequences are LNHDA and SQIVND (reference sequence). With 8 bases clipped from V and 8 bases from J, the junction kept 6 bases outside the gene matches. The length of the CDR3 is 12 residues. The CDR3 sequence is CASRDRAPGYTF. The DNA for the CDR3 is TGTGCCAGTCGGGACAGGGCTCCCGGCTACACCTTC.

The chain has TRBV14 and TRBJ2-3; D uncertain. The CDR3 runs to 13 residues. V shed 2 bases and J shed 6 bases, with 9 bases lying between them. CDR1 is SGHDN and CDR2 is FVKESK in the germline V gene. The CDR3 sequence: CASSQSPQDTQYF. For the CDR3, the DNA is TGTGCCAGCAGCCAAAGCCCGCAGGATACGCAGTATTTT.

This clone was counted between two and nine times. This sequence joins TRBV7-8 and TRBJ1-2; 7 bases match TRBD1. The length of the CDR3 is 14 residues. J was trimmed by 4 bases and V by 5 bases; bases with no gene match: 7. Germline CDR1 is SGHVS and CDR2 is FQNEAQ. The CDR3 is CASSIGQARYGYTF. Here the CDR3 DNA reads TGTGCCAGCAGCATAGGACAGGCGCGCTATGGCTACACCTTC.

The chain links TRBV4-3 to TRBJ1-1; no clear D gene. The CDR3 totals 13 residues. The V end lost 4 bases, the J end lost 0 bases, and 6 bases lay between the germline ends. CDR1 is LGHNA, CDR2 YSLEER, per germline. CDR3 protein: CASSRTMNTEAFF. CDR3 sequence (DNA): TGCGCCAGCAGCCGAACCATGAACACTGAAGCTTTCTTT.

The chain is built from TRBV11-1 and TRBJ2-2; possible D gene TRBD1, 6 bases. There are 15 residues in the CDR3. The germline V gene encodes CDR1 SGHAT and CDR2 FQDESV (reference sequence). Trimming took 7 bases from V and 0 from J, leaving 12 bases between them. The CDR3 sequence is CASNRVGANTGELFF. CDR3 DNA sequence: TGTGCCAGCAACAGGGTCGGAGCGAACACCGGGGAGCTGTTTTTT.

CDR3 nucleotides: TGTGCCAGCAGCTTAAGGTTCAGTGCCGGGGAGCTGTTTTTT. Amino acids: CASSLRFSAGELFF. V usage is TRBV28 and J usage is TRBJ2-2; D is unresolved. With 6 bases removed from V and 6 bases from J, the gap between germline ends came to 14 bases. This CDR3 is built from 14 residues. Germline V gene lookup returns CDR1 MDHEN and CDR2 SYDVKM.

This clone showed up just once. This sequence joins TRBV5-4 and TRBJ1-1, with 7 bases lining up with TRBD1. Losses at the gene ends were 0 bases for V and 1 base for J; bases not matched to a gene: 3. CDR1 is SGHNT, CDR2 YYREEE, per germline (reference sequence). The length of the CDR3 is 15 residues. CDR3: CASSLAGGRNTEAFF. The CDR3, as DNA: TGTGCCAGCAGCTTGGCAGGGGGTCGGAACACTGAAGCTTTCTTT.